This T cell receptor (beta chain) emerged from a study of OX40 agonist ivuxolimab in advanced cancers. Study details: Dose-escalation patients had hepatocellular carcinoma, melanoma, renal cell or head and neck cancer.

Profiling relied on immunoSEQ multiplex PCR, and the TCRdb table lists in-frame clones only, not all of them. This table has tens of thousands of clones, 85% to 90% appearing once. This CDR3 region has 14 residues. V dropped 0 bases and J dropped 5 bases, with 8 bases sitting between them. Germline-derived CDR1 and CDR2 are SGDLS and YYNGEE. The sequence was obtained from an adult with an advanced solid tumor such as melanoma, head and neck, liver or kidney cancer. The chain recombines TRBV9 with TRBJ2-2; D is unresolved. The material sequenced was CD4+ or CD8+ T cells sorted from blood, taken in a trial of the OX40 agonist ivuxolimab. CDR3 DNA: TGTGCCAGCAGCGTAGCTTCCCGGACCGGGGAGCTGTTTTTT. Protein sequence: CASSVASRTGELFF.